This T cell receptor (beta chain) was identified in a study of cytomegalovirus exposure and HLA in healthy donors (dated by TCRdb to about 2017). Regarding the study in general: In an earlier analysis of about 560 of the donors, 276 Gb of sequence data and 120 million or so unique TCR beta sequences from some 170 million T cells were reported. Using immunosequencing, the study profiled T cell repertoires from 666 subjects and related those repertoires to cytomegalovirus serostatus. Donor age, sex, ethnicity and CMV serostatus were compiled together with the repertoire data. An earlier analysis of about 600 of the donors used high-throughput TCR beta sequencing to judge whether each TCR beta V gene segment behaved as functional or pseudogenic. High-throughput TCR immunosequencing, statistical association of individual TCRs with disease status, and machine learning were combined to predict cytomegalovirus infection status. Among the 398 genotyped donors, 81% belonged to the genetic ancestry cluster associated with self-reported Caucasian donors. A later analysis re-analyzed previously published TCR beta repertoires from 660 or so donors and added high-resolution HLA genotyping to study TCR occurrence patterns. Across roughly 420 genotyped donors of the cohort, an average of about 240,000 unique TCR beta nucleotide sequences per donor were sequenced, and about a sixth of those sequences were non-productive. About 300 gigabases of sequencing data and 75 million to 85 million unique TCR sequences made up an early release that covered roughly 670 HLA-typed donors. Rather than drawing on any new phenotypic data, the later analysis identified candidate immune exposures from TCR beta sequences and the way those sequences occurred across donors. The number of typed donors differed by locus: about 629-630 for A, B, C, DRB1 and DQB1; approximately 520 for DQA1; roughly 600 for DPA1; and about 450 for DPB1. A later genetic analysis took genome-wide SNP genotypes for about 65% of the roughly 670 donors and used that subset as a discovery cohort. Class I and class II HLA loci were covered by the typing at four-digit resolution. All discovery cohort repertoires had been generated on a single sequencing platform. Along with the approximately 670-subject first cohort, a separate validation cohort of over a hundred different subjects was used. About 5 DR-DQ haplotypes were handled as single units for association and clustering, since linkage in the cohort was strong. The study aimed to test whether cataloging public T cell receptors could reveal signatures of past pathogen exposure. Here is what the overall study found, with its caveats: While some public TCRs were present in many individuals, most TCR sequences turned up only very rarely across donors. Only TCR beta chains were sequenced in this cohort, and the absence of alpha or paired-chain data limited detectable features. Because HLA typing was unavailable for some donors at each locus, only the typed subset was used in association tests. According to a later analysis, most CMV-associated TCR beta chains appeared to be HLA-restricted, and the HLA associations seemed to be driven largely by CMV exposure. A later genetic analysis reported fewer N-insertions in productive TCRs among donors in an Asian-associated ancestry cluster than the roughly 720-donor mean. A further reported finding was that TCR beta sequences accurately predicted the HLA-A and HLA-B alleles for most subjects in the first cohort. The earlier analysis of approximately 560 of the donors excluded roughly 17 rarely observed V segments, including chromosome 9 orphons, because counts were too low. In the study, about 150 TCR beta chains were listed as associated with cytomegalovirus. Some IMGT-functional V segments, including TRBV6-2 and TRBV6-3, could not be told apart with the 87-base-pair reads, so those segments were excluded. In a later analysis, the rate of TCR association differed among HLA loci, with DRB1 alleles having the most associated TCRs and HLA-C alleles having the fewest. The authors suggested that the approach could potentially be generalized to other disease states and immunological phenotypes. The classifier was reported to diagnose cytomegalovirus status with high specificity and sensitivity in both the original cohort and the validation cohort. Compared with equally common non-associated chains, HLA-associated TCR beta chains in a later analysis were more clonally expanded and had lower generation probabilities. Roughly uniform sequencing depth across donors was assumed in presence/absence analyses, although this assumption may not hold. Immune exposure information for the cohort was limited to CMV serostatus. A few of the identified cytomegalovirus-associated TCR beta chains were confirmed in vitro to be specific for cytomegalovirus antigens. At a false discovery rate of 0.05, a later analysis linked 15,000 to 20,000 TCR beta sequences to specific HLA alleles. Correlated functional status among segregating V segments might be attributable to linkage disequilibrium, but an unknown experimental factor could not be ruled out. Broadly in line with IMGT annotations, most TCR beta V segments showed up in productive rearrangements about 90% or about 30% of the time in an earlier analysis of roughly 590 of the donors. A cluster of highly shared sequence variants was judged likely to represent a technical artifact of the sequencing pipeline. In a later analysis, several top co-occurrence clusters were reported to appear linked to parvovirus B19, influenza, CMV and Epstein-Barr virus. A later genetic analysis associated a missense DCLRE1C variant with V-gene and J-gene trimming of TCR beta chains, and an independent cohort replicated the association. When HLA alleles, especially DR and DQ, strongly co-occurred, attributing TCR associations to individual alleles was difficult.

Library preparation employed the immunoSEQ multiplex PCR assay. A mixture of 60 forward primers for TCR Vbeta segments and 13 reverse primers for TCR Jbeta segments was used in the multiplex PCR. The CDR3 region of rearranged TCR beta genes was amplified from genomic DNA with a multiplex PCR assay. The amplified TCR beta libraries were sequenced on the Illumina HiSeq System as 87-base-pair reads. The original pipeline was this. A later analysis tallied roughly 78 million unique TCR beta chains across the approximately 670 repertoires, and some 10 million of those chains were shared by two or more donors. A nearest-neighbor algorithm error-corrected the raw reads and collapsed the reads into unique sequences, merging closely related sequences to remove PCR and sequencing errors. Alignment of CDR3 sequences to IMGT reference sequences was used to assign V, D and J gene segments. For a sequence to be retained, a match of at least six nucleotides was required to both a V gene segment and a J gene segment. Rearrangements were called productive when the CDR3 lacked stop codons and stayed in frame with V and J; all others were non-productive. CDR3 was defined by IMGT convention, running from the second conserved V-encoded cysteine to the conserved J-encoded phenylalanine. In an earlier analysis of roughly 580 of the donors, sequences lacking an unambiguous match to a single V gene segment were excluded. In an earlier analysis of several hundred of the donors, a V segment was called functional when productive rearrangements were above 56.7%, and segregating when the standard deviation between donors exceeded 5%. A statistical classification framework was developed to diagnose cytomegalovirus status using the catalog of TCR beta chain sequences. In a later analysis, V and J genes were assigned by comparing TCR nucleotide sequences against IMGT/GENE-DB human TR gene sequences. Using the TCRdist pipeline, a later analysis assigned CDR3 sequences along with most-parsimonious VDJ recombination scenarios. In a later analysis, each TCR beta chain was defined by its CDR3 amino acid sequence together with its V-gene family, and reads lacking a unique V-gene family were excluded. To address suspected cross-contamination and a sequencing artifact, a later analysis removed 550 to 750 highly shared, low-generation-probability nucleotide sequences. In a later analysis, a clonal expansion index for each public chain was calculated from normalized within-repertoire ranks of inferred template counts. Generation probabilities in a later analysis came from a VDJ recombination model fitted to out-of-frame rearrangements, and those results were checked against IGoR. In a later analysis, hypergeometric tests were used to score TCR-TCR, TCR-HLA and TCR-CMV co-occurrence, with a repertoire-size bias correction applied to TCR pairs. To estimate false discovery rates, a later analysis permuted the HLA or CMV assignments 20 times. In a later analysis, co-occurring TCRs were grouped with DBSCAN, and TCRdist sequence similarity was added when clustering was performed within HLA-allele-positive subsets. Repertoires with fewer than 30,000 or more than 120,000 public chains were left out of co-occurrence clustering, as were four to six repertoires with anomalous nucleotide sharing. TCRdb provides this immuneACCESS table in a form limited to in-frame rearrangements. Some clones are lacking; in checked studies, under half of them reflect an unresolved V gene, and why the rest are absent is not known. The V and J calls and clone size come from that table; D and trimming were worked out from the DNA. In all, the sample holds about 93,000 clones, and approximately 80% of those were seen once. Jointly, the top ten make up roughly 3% of the sample.

The CDR3 sequence holds 14 residues, the cysteine and phenylalanine included. Only CDR3 DNA is held: 42 bases, read in frame from base 1. For this clone: Its antigen specificity is not known. Per-base qualities were not stored, and no clone one base away is much larger.

The cohort was made up of approximately 670 healthy bone marrow donors. At the time of sampling, every cohort member was nominally healthy, though immune exposures that went unrecorded were likely present. The donor tested CMV seronegative and was one of the 352 seronegative cohort members. A peripheral blood sample was provided by each donor, and peripheral blood mononuclear cells were used for TCR beta sequencing. Genomic DNA was extracted from the blood cell samples with the Qiagen DNeasy Blood Extraction Kit. The chain couples TRBV21-1 to TRBJ2-2; no DNA check was done on the table's D call, TRBD1. TRBV21-1 is described as a pseudogene. Sequenced: PBMCs. The sequence came from a woman between 35 and 50 years old in good health and CMV-seronegative. This receptor has the CDR3 CASSKRTDRGELFF. The sequenced DNA: TGTGCCAGCAGCAAAAGGACAGATCGTGGGGAGCTGTTTTTT.